Sequencing of this T cell receptor (beta chain) was carried out in a study of T-cell reconstitution after alpha-beta-depleted transplantation in children. The ends were cut back, 6 bases at V and 5 bases at J, with 8 bases in the middle. The CDR3 totals 11 residues. CDR1 GTSNPN and CDR2 SVGIG come from the germline V gene (reference sequence). The library targeted TCRbeta and was prepared with unique molecular identifiers. One entry per CDR3 protein, called by TCRdb with MiXCR from the PCR reads. The sample carries around 380,000 distinct CDR3 sequences, approximately 11% recorded once. The gene calls are TRBV30 and TRBJ2-4; D call uncertain. Here the sequenced sample was PBMCs from the stem cell graft donor, taken from the stem cell graft. This receptor was taken from a human donor who donated a stem cell graft to a child with acute myeloid leukemia. Here the CDR3 reads CACRPENIQYF. The CDR3 DNA sequence: TGTGCCTGTCGGCCAGAAAACATTCAGTACTTC.